This note documents a single T cell receptor beta chain sequence. At least ten counts were recorded for this clonotype. This clone's antigen is unknown. The input lacks base qualities; no much larger clone sits a single base away. This specimen comes from a study of regulatory T cells in long-lasting Graves disease (TCRdb year 2021). For the wider study: To count as having persistent Graves' disease, a patient had to have received antithyroid drug treatment for over 5 years with TSH receptor autoantibodies remaining persistently positive. Peripheral blood TCR sequencing and RNA sequencing compared persistent Graves' disease patients with newly diagnosed Graves' disease patients. The study was registered as a clinical trial and conducted in China. TCR sequencing covered some 13 persistent and around 20 newly diagnosed Graves' disease patients, around 35 samples in total. Antithyroid drugs had been taken for about 9.7 years on average by persistent Graves' disease patients in the clinical cohort. Overall results and qualifications from the work: Compared with newly diagnosed patients, patients with persistent Graves' disease had lower TCR Shannon entropy and fewer highly expanded clones, which suggests clonal expansion. Only the TCR beta chain was sequenced and analyzed. The small sample size was acknowledged by the authors as a limitation that may reduce accuracy. Persistent patients shared more public clonotypes among themselves (roughly 2,700) than newly diagnosed patients did (approximately 870). Because the primary lesion, thyroid tissue, could not be accessed, the study looked at peripheral blood alone. Persistent disease showed preferential use of TRBV28, TRBJ1-2 and TRBJ2-5, whereas newly diagnosed disease favored TRBV20-1 and TRBJ2-1.

CDR1 and CDR2 are read off the germline V gene as MNHNS and SASEGT. CDR3 length: 13 amino acids, cysteine to phenylalanine. Of all the DNA, just the CDR3 is kept, 39 bases in frame from base 1. V lost 8 bases and J lost 3 bases; the stretch between them is 13 bases long. In light of the paper, this sample's time point label describes: persistent/refractory GD, antithyroid drugs over 5 years with positive TRAb. For both TCR sequencing and RNA sequencing, RNA was extracted from PBMCs in TRIzol. The diagnosis of Graves' disease was made according to American Thyroid Association guidelines. The patients came from an endocrinology department in Xi'an, China. Each patient gave 7.5 to 10 milliliters of peripheral blood, collected in an EDTA anticoagulant tube. Ficoll Paque Plus density gradient separation was used to isolate PBMCs, and no further T cell sorting was performed. An Agilent 2100 Bioanalyzer and agarose gel were used to assess RNA quality, and a NanoDrop 2000 was used to measure RNA concentration.

The library came from multiplex PCR. The sequencer listed for this sample is Illumina HiSeq 4000. TCR beta libraries were built with iRepertoire HTBI primers and Arm-PCR amplification of CDR3 regions. Before sequencing, the PCR products went through gel purification. As for how the authors treated the data: Gene usage analysis of CDR3 amino acid clonotypes relied on the roughly 67 TRBV and over 13 TRBJ segments identified across samples. COPE and FqMerger were used to merge the filtered high-quality paired reads into contigs. Contigs were aligned with BLAST to IMGT TRBV, TRBD and TRBJ reference genes, and CDR3 was defined per IMGT. Highly expanded clones were defined as clonotypes with a frequency above 0.1%. Shannon entropy was used to measure repertoire diversity, and the Gini coefficient was used to measure V-J evenness. Clonotypes shared by more than one individual were considered public. The public sequencing data were trimmed at Q25 with fastp and processed into clonotypes with MiXCR by TCRdb, which kept only in-frame beta chains. Each entry is one CDR3 protein sequence, shown with its most common DNA and genes. The V and J calls were not made by the authors but by TCRdb's processing. The sample includes 350,000 to 450,000 distinct CDR3 sequences, with about a fifth observed a single time. The ten largest clones represent under 25% of the sample.

The chain uses TRBV6-1 and TRBJ1-1; the D gene is perhaps TRBD1, on 6 matching bases. The receptor's source is a female donor with Graves disease. This sample comprised peripheral blood mononuclear cells (PBMCs), obtained when the disease was refractory, from a patient treated with antithyroid drugs. The nucleotide sequence reads as follows: TGTGCCAGCTCAAGGGGGAGGTACACTGAAGCTTTCTTT. Its protein product is CASSRGRYTEAFF.